Given below is one TCR beta chain in context. The antigen remains undetermined. This table comes from immunoSEQ multiplex PCR, and its TCRdb copy is limited to in-frame clones, with some not included. The table includes tens of thousands of clones, roughly 88% detected once. CDR1 is MNHNS and CDR2 is SASEGT in the germline V gene. The CDR3 loop spans 14 amino acids. V shed 4 bases, J shed 3 bases, and the junction held 5 bases outside the gene matches. This sample stems from a study of OX40 agonist ivuxolimab in advanced cancers. Study-wide background: Administration of intravenous ivuxolimab to patients occurred every 2 weeks at 0.01 to 10 mg/kg. The dose-escalation cohort had hepatocellular carcinoma, melanoma, renal cell or head and neck cancer.

Whole-study results and caveats: Within 6 weeks, CD4+ and CD8+ blood T cells expanded clonally at 0.1 to 3.0 mg/kg.

Patients had blood sampled at baseline and again on cycle 4 day 1 and cycle 7 day 1. The sequence came from an adult with an advanced solid tumor such as melanoma, head and neck, liver or kidney cancer. The source material was CD4+ or CD8+ T cells sorted from blood, sampled in a trial of the OX40 agonist ivuxolimab. The chain recombines TRBV6-1 with TRBJ2-7; 8 positions match TRBD1. CDR3 DNA sequence: TGTGCCAGCAGTGCGACGACAGGGGTCTACGAGCAGTACGTC. Amino acid sequence: CASSATTGVYEQYV.